This T cell receptor (beta chain) was identified during a study of cytomegalovirus exposure and HLA in healthy donors. Study findings and constraints: In a later analysis, TCR beta V- and J-gene trimming showed a link to a missense DCLRE1C variant. Analysis performed later found about 17,000 TCR beta sequences associated with HLA alleles at 0.05 false discovery rate. A previous analysis found most TCR beta V segments productive roughly 87% or roughly 30% of the time.

The donors were healthy bone marrow donors. Worth noting for this clone: Its antigen remains unidentified.

In the PCR, 60 Vbeta and 13 Jbeta primers were used. Libraries were prepared by immunoSEQ multiplex PCR; TCRdb keeps only in-frame clonotypes and omits some of them. This table holds about 160,000 clones, approximately 88% found once. CDR1 and CDR2 (germline): MNHNS, SASEGT. V lost 6 bases and J lost 6, with 12 bases in between. The CDR3 is 13 amino acids. This receptor was taken from a woman in her 30s in good health and CMV-seronegative. The sequenced sample consisted of PBMCs. This chain joins TRBV6-1 and TRBJ2-1; D remains unclear. The CDR3 is CASRVRGPNEQFF. The DNA for the CDR3 is TGTGCCAGCAGGGTTCGCGGCCCCAATGAGCAGTTCTTC.